This T cell receptor (beta chain) emerged from a study of Ad26.COV2.S vaccination and SARS-CoV-2 variants. Looked up from germline, CDR1 is MNHEY and CDR2 is SVGAGI. Trimming removed 6 bases from V and 6 bases from J, with 17 bases in between. The CDR3 contains 14 residues. Sequencing used immunoSEQ multiplex PCR; TCRdb keeps in-frame clones, though not all of them. The table includes about 350,000 clones, about 90% detected once. This TCR came from a human donor who had recovered from COVID-19. Sequences were derived from peripheral blood, sampled after recovery from COVID-19. This rearrangement joins TRBV6-5 to TRBJ1-2; D gene uncertain. CDR3 sequence (DNA): TGTGCCAGCAGCATCGACGGGCCCTATGATGGCTACACCTTC. Translation gives CASSIDGPYDGYTF.